Below, one T cell receptor beta chain is given with its context. The antigen remains unidentified. Relative to the germline gene, one junction end is altered; a read error may explain this. The record originates from a study of T cells in Graves' hyperthyroidism and ophthalmopathy. Overall study results and limits: A model of 13 V-J pairs discriminated ophthalmopathy from stable hyperthyroidism.

The CDR3 runs 15 residues. From germline, CDR1 is SGHNT and CDR2 YYREEE (reference sequence). Authors of the study amplified TCR beta CDR3 regions from RNA transcripts. RT-PCR in the first round (using the HTBI primer set) targeted the TCR CDR3. Each CDR3 protein is one row after TCRdb ran MiXCR on the multiplex PCR reads. Of a few hundred thousand distinct CDR3 sequences listed, around 45% are singletons. Sequenced sample: peripheral blood or thyroid tissue (not recorded which). This TCR was sampled from a woman aged 18-29 years with Graves' hyperthyroidism. The chain couples TRBV5-4 to TRBJ1-5, with D tentatively TRBD1 (6 bases). As DNA, the CDR3 is TGCGCCAACAGCCAAGGCTACAGGGTGAATCAGCCCCAGCATTTT. Protein sequence: CANSQGYRVNQPQHF.